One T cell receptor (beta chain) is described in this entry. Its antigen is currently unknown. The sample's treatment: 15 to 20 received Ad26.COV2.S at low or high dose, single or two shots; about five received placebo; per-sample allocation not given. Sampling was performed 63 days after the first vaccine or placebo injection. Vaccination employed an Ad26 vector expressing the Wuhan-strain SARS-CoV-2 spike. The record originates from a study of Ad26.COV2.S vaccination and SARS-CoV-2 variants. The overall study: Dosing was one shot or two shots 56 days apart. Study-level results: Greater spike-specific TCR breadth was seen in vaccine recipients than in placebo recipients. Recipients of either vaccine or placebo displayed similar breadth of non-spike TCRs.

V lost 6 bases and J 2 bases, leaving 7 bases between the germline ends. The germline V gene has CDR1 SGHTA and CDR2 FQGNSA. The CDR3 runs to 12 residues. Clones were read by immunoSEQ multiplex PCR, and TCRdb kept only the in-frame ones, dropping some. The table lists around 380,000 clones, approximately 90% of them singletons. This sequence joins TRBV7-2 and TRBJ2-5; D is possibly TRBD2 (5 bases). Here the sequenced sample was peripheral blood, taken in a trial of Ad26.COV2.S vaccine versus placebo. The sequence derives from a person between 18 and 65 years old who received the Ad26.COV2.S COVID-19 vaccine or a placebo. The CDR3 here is CASSGRQETQYF. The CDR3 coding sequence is TGTGCCAGCAGTGGGAGACAAGAGACCCAGTACTTC.